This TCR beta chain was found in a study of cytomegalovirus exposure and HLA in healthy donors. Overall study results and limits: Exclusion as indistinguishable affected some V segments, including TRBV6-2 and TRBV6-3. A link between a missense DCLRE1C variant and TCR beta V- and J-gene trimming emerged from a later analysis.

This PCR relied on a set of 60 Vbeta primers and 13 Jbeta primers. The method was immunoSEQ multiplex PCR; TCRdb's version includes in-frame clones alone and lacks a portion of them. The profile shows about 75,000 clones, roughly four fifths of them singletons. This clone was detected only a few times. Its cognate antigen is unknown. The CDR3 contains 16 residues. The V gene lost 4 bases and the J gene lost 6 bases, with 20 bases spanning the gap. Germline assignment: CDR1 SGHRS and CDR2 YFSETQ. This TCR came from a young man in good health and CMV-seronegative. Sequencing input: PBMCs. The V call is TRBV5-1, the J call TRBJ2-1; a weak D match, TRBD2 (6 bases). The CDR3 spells CASSRRPGLDSNEQFF. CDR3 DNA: TGCGCCAGCAGCCGGAGACCGGGACTTGATTCCAATGAGCAGTTCTTC.